This T cell receptor (beta chain) was recovered during a study of blood T cell repertoires in COVID-19. The wider study: T cells, B-cell-depleted T cells, or PBMCs supplied cDNA or gDNA.

In the authors' methods: Amplified reference gene primers provided the basis for estimating nucleated cell counts. The repertoire was sequenced with immunoSEQ multiplex PCR; TCRdb's copy has only in-frame clones and lacks some. V, J and clone size were drawn from that table, and D and trimming were deduced from the DNA. The profile shows about 440,000 clones, roughly 85% of them singletons. This CDR3 has 14 amino acids. V lost 5 bases, J lost 0 bases, and 10 bases lay in between. Germline V gene lookup returns CDR1 LNHDA and CDR2 SQIVND (reference sequence). The participants were between about 18 and 90 years old and came from about two dozen US areas. Clinical histories supplied by participants themselves formed the basis of cohort assignment.

The sample consisted of PBMCs or T cells enriched from blood (not recorded which). The TCR comes from a woman aged 18-29 years with acute COVID-19. The chain links TRBV19 to TRBJ1-1; D is undetermined. Written as DNA, the CDR3 is TGTGCCAGTAGTCTGCAGAACATGAACACTGAAGCTTTCTTT. This translates into CASSLQNMNTEAFF.